These 21 T cell receptor beta chains originate from one sample sequenced in a study of blood T cell repertoires in COVID-19. Profiling relied on immunoSEQ multiplex PCR, and the TCRdb table lists in-frame clones only, not all of them. The repertoire holds around 100,000 clones, more than 85% seen once, with roughly 6% in the top ten. The sequenced sample consisted of peripheral blood. These receptors all come from a human donor in a cohort sampled during active COVID-19.

This rearrangement joins TRBV6-2 or TRBV6-3 to TRBJ2-2; possibly TRBD2 for D (6 bases). The CDR3 is 15 residues long. V was clipped by 5 bases and J by 4 bases, with 14 bases between them. In germline, CDR1 is MNHEY, CDR2 SVGEGT. The CDR3 nucleotides read TGTGCCAGCAGTCTCACCATGGGGGGCACCGGGGAGCTGTTTTTT. Translated: CASSLTMGGTGELFF.

This chain uses TRBV7-9 with TRBJ2-1, with TRBD2 matching over 8 bases. The V segment lost 5 bases and the J segment 0 bases; nucleotides outside the gene matches: 9. Germline-derived CDR1 and CDR2 are SEHNR and FQNEAQ (reference sequence). There are 17 residues in the CDR3. CDR3 region: CASSRSRGGSSYNEQFF. The DNA for the CDR3 is TGTGCCAGCAGCCGTTCGCGCGGGGGGAGCTCCTACAATGAGCAGTTCTTC. The complete variable domain, with remaining parts taken from reference TRBV7-9 and TRBJ2-1, reads DTGVSQNPRHKITKRGQNVTFRCDPISEHNRLYWYRQTLGQGPEFLTYFQNEAQLEKSRLLSDRFSAERPKGSFSTLEIQRTEQGDSAMYLCASSRSRGGSSYNEQFFGPGTRLTVL.

V is TRBV2 and J is TRBJ1-2; tentatively, D is TRBD1 (5 bases). Germline V CDR1 and CDR2: SNHLY, FYNNEI. The CDR3 totals 16 residues. V lost 3 bases, J lost 4 bases, and 18 bases lay in between. DNA for the CDR3: TGTGCCAGCAGTGAGGGTGTAGGGGTAATCGTCTATGGCTACACCTTC. Its translation: CASSEGVGVIVYGYTF.

The gene calls are TRBV24-1 and TRBJ1-2; TRBD1 might be the D (5 bases). CDR1 and CDR2 (germline): KGHDR, SFDVKD. The ends were cut back, 10 bases at V and 1 base at J, with 18 bases in the middle. The CDR3 contains 15 residues. CDR3 coding DNA: TGTGCCACTGGAAGCGGGGCAGACCTTAACTATGGCTACACCTTC. Protein: CATGSGADLNYGYTF.

The CDR3 region has the DNA TGTGCCAGCAGCTTAGAGGGACTTCAGCCCCAGCATTTT. This gives the protein CASSLEGLQPQHF. The chain is built from TRBV7-9 and TRBJ1-5, with a tentative D call TRBD1 (5 bases). V was pared by 1 base and J by 6 bases, with 7 bases between. The CDR3 length is 13 residues. Germline CDR1 is SEHNR and CDR2 is FQNEAQ (reference sequence).

The V call is TRBV19, the J call TRBJ1-1; D gene unclear. The CDR3 has 13 residues. Germline values: CDR1 LNHDA, CDR2 SQIVND (reference sequence). Trimming left V 6 bases short and J 10 bases short, with 18 bases between. CDR3 nucleotide sequence: TGTGCCAGTAGCCTATGGGTCGGGGAAGGAGCTTTCTTT. This sequence encodes CASSLWVGEGAFF.

This sequence joins TRBV15 and TRBJ1-2; D gene ambiguous. Looked up from germline, CDR1 is LNHNV and CDR2 is YYDKDF (reference sequence). V lost 4 bases and J lost 0, with 9 bases in between. The CDR3 spans 14 residues. CDR3 sequence reads: CATSTGVTNYGYTF. The CDR3, as DNA: TGTGCCACCAGCACAGGCGTTACTAACTATGGCTACACCTTC.

A single count supports this clone. The V and J genes are TRBV6-6 and TRBJ1-2; no definite D call. Germline V gene lookup returns CDR1 MNHNY and CDR2 SVGAGI (reference sequence). CDR3 length: 14 residues. V dropped 7 bases and J dropped 4 bases, with 16 bases sitting between them. The CDR3 loop is CASTSAPSAYGYTF. The CDR3 bases are TGTGCCAGCACCTCGGCCCCGAGCGCCTATGGCTACACCTTC.

The chain recombines TRBV3-1 (or the pseudogene TRBV3-2) with TRBJ2-3, with 14 bases fitting TRBD2. CDR1 is LGHDT and CDR2 is YNNKEL in the germline V gene (reference sequence). This CDR3 has 18 amino acids. Unmatched junction bases numbered 8, after V lost 4 bases and J lost 2 bases. CDR3 residues: CASSRGLAGVFDTDTQYF. For the CDR3, the DNA is TGTGCCAGCAGCCGGGGACTAGCGGGGGTCTTCGACACAGATACGCAGTATTTT.

The chain links TRBV19 to TRBJ2-5, with 9 bases aligning to TRBD1. Germline loops: CDR1 LNHDA, CDR2 SQIVND (reference sequence). CDR3 length: 16 residues. V trimming: 1 base; J trimming: 5 bases; junction bases outside the gene matches: 8. CDR3 DNA: TGTGCCAGTAGTATAGTTTCGGGACAGGGTCGGGAGACCCAGTACTTC. Protein product: CASSIVSGQGRETQYF.

This clone has at least ten counts. The sample contains more than one DNA sequence encoding this CDR3. The chain employs TRBV12-3 or TRBV12-4 and TRBJ1-1, with no clear D. CDR3 size: 13 residues. Trimming removed 1 base at V and 3 bases at J, with 6 bases between. In DNA form, the CDR3 reads TGTGCCAGCAGTTTAGTTCGTCACACTGAAGCTTTCTTT. Translated, it gives CASSLVRHTEAFF.

The gene calls are TRBV7-9 and TRBJ1-5; 10 positions match TRBD1. Germline CDR1 and CDR2: SEHNR and FQNEAQ (reference sequence). V dropped 3 bases and J dropped 3; count of bases not matched to a gene: 2. The CDR3 covers 15 residues. CDR3 protein: CASSFGQGVNQPQHF. The CDR3 DNA reads as TGTGCCAGCAGCTTCGGACAGGGGGTCAATCAGCCCCAGCATTTT.

The gene calls are TRBV30 and TRBJ1-2, with D tentatively TRBD1 (5 bases). CDR3 size: 12 residues. V was trimmed by 2 bases and J by 8 bases, leaving 12 bases between them. Germline lookup yields CDR1 GTSNPN and CDR2 SVGIG (reference sequence). Here the CDR3 reads CAWSLSGDGYTF. The DNA for the CDR3 is TGTGCCTGGAGTCTCTCGGGGGACGGCTACACCTTC.

The chain combines TRBV7-2 with TRBJ1-2, with D perhaps matching TRBD1 (6 bases). Germline V gene sequence: CDR1 SGHTA, CDR2 FQGNSA. The CDR3 loop spans 14 amino acids. V was pared by 6 bases and J by 4 bases, with 15 bases between. The CDR3 here is CASRSPGQFYGYTF. CDR3 bases: TGTGCCAGCAGATCTCCGGGACAATTCTATGGCTACACCTTC.

The chain uses TRBV28 and TRBJ1-5; D remains ambiguous. V was cut by 2 bases and J by 4 bases, with 9 bases left in between. The CDR3 totals 14 residues. Germline-derived CDR1 and CDR2 are MDHEN and SYDVKM. DNA of the CDR3: TGTGCCAGCAGTTTAAGAAGAGCGAATCAGCCCCAGCATTTT. This codes for CASSLRRANQPQHF.

This sequence joins TRBV5-4 and TRBJ2-6; tentative D call: TRBD1 (6 bases). Germline lookup yields CDR1 SGHNT and CDR2 YYREEE (reference sequence). V was trimmed by 4 bases and J by 2 bases, leaving 13 bases between them. The CDR3 runs to 16 residues. The CDR3 reads CASSHPYRAGANVLTF. CDR3 sequence (DNA): TGTGCCAGCAGCCATCCATACAGGGCTGGGGCCAACGTCCTGACTTTC.

This chain links TRBV24-1 with TRBJ1-5; tentative D call: TRBD1 (5 bases). The CDR3 is 14 residues long. Germline CDR1 is KGHDR and CDR2 is SFDVKD. The V end was cut by 3 bases, the J end by 7 bases, with 12 bases between. The CDR3 bases are TGTGCCACCAGTGATGCGGGACCTCCCCAGCCCCAGCATTTT. Translation: CATSDAGPPQPQHF.

The V call is TRBV12-3 or TRBV12-4, the J call TRBJ1-6, with 7 bases that match TRBD1. With V trimmed by 6 bases and J by 8 bases, 4 bases remained unmatched. The CDR3 totals 13 residues. The CDR3 spells CASRDRRDSPLHF. The CDR3, as DNA: TGTGCCAGCAGGGACAGGCGTGATTCACCCCTCCACTTT.

V gene TRBV29-1 combines with J gene TRBJ2-1; D perhaps matches TRBD2 (5 bases). Germline V gives CDR1 SQVTM, CDR2 ANQGSEA. The V gene lost 5 bases and the J gene lost 3 bases, with 11 bases spanning the gap. The CDR3 runs to 13 residues. The CDR3 coding sequence is TGCAGCGTTTCGTGGACTGACTACAATGAGCAGTTCTTC. Amino acids: CSVSWTDYNEQFF.

This rearrangement joins TRBV29-1 to TRBJ2-1; 7 bases match TRBD2. V lost 7 bases, J lost 8 bases, and 14 bases stayed unmatched. Per germline, CDR1 SQVTM and CDR2 ANQGSEA. The CDR3 spans 14 residues. CDR3 residues: CSAEGGGTLDEQFF. In nucleotides, the CDR3 is TGCAGCGCCGAGGGCGGGGGAACGCTCGATGAGCAGTTCTTC.

V and J are TRBV4-2 and TRBJ1-1; 7 bases fit TRBD1. The CDR3 spans 13 residues. Trimming took 4 bases from V and 6 from J; bases not matched to a gene: 5. CDR1 is LGHNA, CDR2 YNFKEQ, per germline. The CDR3 DNA reads as TGTGCCAGCAGCCTAACAGGGGCGGCTGAAGCTTTCTTT. Translated, it gives CASSLTGAAEAFF.